This TCR beta chain derives from a study of blood T cells in healthy people across ages. Broader study findings: Roughly linear age-related decline in beta diversity appeared, significant by age approximately 43.

This clonotype was seen only a few times. Its antigen is still unknown. A sample-barcoded 5' primer and a J-beta primer mix were used in a second PCR of roughly 7 to 12 cycles. Every molecule of cDNA carried a tag from a template-switch adaptor with 12 random nucleotides. TCRdb called the 5' RACE reads again in MiXCR, with one record for every CDR3 protein. In the table there are 600,000 to 650,000 distinct CDR3 sequences, roughly 53% of which are singletons. At least 7 million PBMCs were isolated per sample. This CDR3 comprises 15 residues. Germline CDR1 KGHSH, CDR2 LQKENI. V trimming: 5 bases; J trimming: 3 bases; junction bases outside the gene matches: 7.

The receptor was isolated from a man aged 55 to 70 in good health. This sequence joins TRBV18 and TRBJ2-3, with 8 bases identical to TRBD1. The specimen sequenced was blood. CDR3 DNA: TGTGCCAGCTCATCCCAGCAGGGGGCAACAGATACGCAGTATTTT. Its translation is CASSSQQGATDTQYF.